This TCR beta chain emerged from a study of beta chain features in type 1 diabetes. TCRB transcripts that were expressed got sequenced, as all of the isolated RNA had been reverse transcribed. Produced via immunoSEQ multiplex PCR; TCRdb's table is partial and in-frame only. The sample comprises 140,000 to 150,000 clones, roughly 50% of which are singletons, and roughly 0.43% rests with the top ten. A single heparinised draw of about 100 mL on average was taken per donor. Based on CD45RO/CCR7/CD25/CD127/CD95/CD27, CD4+ regulatory, stem cell-like memory, naive and central memory cells were sorted. Study results and limitations: PCR, the amplification step, might favor shorter templates, equally in patients and controls. Type 1 diabetes patients had fewer VDJ junction insertions and more deletions.

Comments on this clone: Its antigen is not known.

This receptor was obtained from a man aged 18 to 30 in good health. Sequencing input: Tregs from blood.

CDR3 region: CASSEFWAPGAKNIQYF. In DNA form, the CDR3 reads TGTGCCAGCAGTGAATTTTGGGCCCCGGGGGCCAAAAACATTCAGTACTTC. V usage is TRBV25-1 and J usage is TRBJ2-4; maybe TRBD2 (5 bases). Germline V CDR1 and CDR2: MGHDK, SYGVNS. The length of the CDR3 is 17 residues. Trimming took 1 base from V and 1 from J, leaving 14 bases between them.